Each of the 14 T cell receptor beta chains below was sequenced from the same sample in a study of T-cell memory formation after mild COVID-19. TCRdb passed the 5' RACE reads through MiXCR, listing each CDR3 protein once. The repertoire has roughly 45,000 distinct CDR3 sequences, roughly a quarter of them found once; the top ten carry roughly two fifths. The source material was PBMCs or a T cell subset sorted from them (not recorded which). The source is a young man who had mild COVID-19 (a few samples of this study predate the infection). Cell type and time point are not known.

This clonotype was detected many times. V and J are TRBV20-1 and TRBJ2-3, with a weak D call TRBD2 (6 bases). Germline lookup yields CDR1 DFQATT and CDR2 SNEGSKA (reference sequence). V was trimmed by 4 bases and J by 4 bases, leaving 15 bases between them. The CDR3 runs to 14 residues. The CDR3 DNA follows: TGCAGTGCTATGGGACCGAGGGAGGCAGATACGCAGTATTTT. Its protein product is CSAMGPREADTQYF.

The sample holds a few counts of this clonotype. The chain links TRBV4-1 to TRBJ2-7, with a weak D call TRBD2 (5 bases). CDR1 is MGHRA and CDR2 is YSYEKL in the germline V gene. V lost 0 bases and J lost 7, with 10 bases in between. The CDR3 covers 13 residues. The CDR3 DNA is TGCGCCAGCAGCCAAGACACTACGGGGGAGCAGTACGTC. This codes for CASSQDTTGEQYV.

The genes are TRBV7-9 and TRBJ2-3, with 11 bases lining up with TRBD2. J gave up 3 bases and V 4 bases, and 3 bases lay outside the gene matches. Per germline, CDR1 SEHNR and CDR2 FQNEAQ (reference sequence). The CDR3 totals 15 residues. The CDR3 sequence is CASSSSGGLTDTQYF. CDR3 DNA: TGTGCCAGCAGCTCTAGCGGGGGGCTTACAGATACGCAGTATTTT.

This clonotype has only a few counts. The chain employs TRBV12-3 or TRBV12-4 and TRBJ2-5; TRBD1 agrees at 7 bases. The CDR3 is 14 amino acids. Trimming cost V 3 bases and J 6 bases; bases outside gene matches: 7. The CDR3 here is CASSFETGRKTQYF. The CDR3 DNA reads as TGTGCCAGCAGTTTCGAGACAGGGCGCAAGACCCAGTACTTC.

This clonotype came up a few times. The rearrangement uses TRBV15 and TRBJ2-5, with 7 bases fitting TRBD1. The CDR3 has 15 amino acids. After removal of 0 bases from V and 1 base from J, the junction contained 2 bases not matched to a gene. Germline assignment: CDR1 LNHNV and CDR2 YYDKDF (reference sequence). The CDR3 here is CATSREGTAQETQYF. The CDR3 DNA sequence: TGTGCCACCAGCAGAGAGGGGACAGCCCAAGAGACCCAGTACTTC.

This clonotype came up a few times. The chain has TRBV24-1 and TRBJ2-5; weak D call: TRBD2 (6 bases). Germline V gene data show CDR1 as KGHDR and CDR2 as SFDVKD. There are 14 residues in the CDR3. V gave up 4 bases and J gave up 5 bases, with 13 bases separating them. The CDR3, as DNA: TGTGCCACCAGTGACCGGGGGTGGGGTGAGACCCAGTACTTC. Protein sequence: CATSDRGWGETQYF.

The genes are TRBV28 and TRBJ2-1; TRBD2 aligns across 8 bases. The CDR3 is 15 residues long. Germline loops: CDR1 MDHEN, CDR2 SYDVKM. J was trimmed by 0 bases and V by 2 bases; bases with no gene match: 0. The CDR3 DNA reads TGTGCCAGCAGTTTACTAGCGGGCTCCTACAATGAGCAGTTCTTC. This sequence encodes CASSLLAGSYNEQFF.

J is TRBJ1-2 and V is TRBV5-5, with 7 positions matching TRBD1. Germline assignment: CDR1 SGHKS and CDR2 YYEKEE (reference sequence). Trimming cost V 0 bases and J 3 bases; bases outside gene matches: 5. The CDR3 is 15 residues long. The CDR3 is CASSLDDRADYGYTF. CDR3 DNA: TGTGCCAGCAGCTTGGATGACAGGGCGGACTATGGCTACACCTTC.

This clonotype was seen a few times. This chain joins TRBV4-1 and TRBJ2-1; no reliable D call. The germline V and J ends were trimmed by 0 bases and 6 bases, with 12 bases remaining between them. Germline values: CDR1 MGHRA, CDR2 YSYEKL. This CDR3 is built from 15 residues. CDR3 sequence (DNA): TGCGCCAGCAGCCAAGATATTACCGGACCCAATGAGCAGTTCTTC. Amino acid sequence: CASSQDITGPNEQFF.

This chain uses TRBV10-3 with TRBJ2-7; weak D call: TRBD2 (5 bases). CDR1 is ENHRY and CDR2 is SYGVKD in the germline V gene. The CDR3 is 12 amino acids. V lost 6 bases to trimming and J lost 5 bases, with 11 bases between them. CDR3 protein: CAISPGLHEQYV. Here the CDR3 DNA reads TGTGCCATCAGCCCCGGACTCCACGAGCAGTACGTC.

V usage is TRBV4-3 and J usage is TRBJ2-3; D might be TRBD1 or TRBD2, each matching 5 bases. Trimming left V 0 bases short and J 6 bases short, with 19 bases between. This CDR3 has 17 amino acids. Germline values: CDR1 LGHNA, CDR2 YSLEER. CDR3 region: CASSQDPGPLRVDTQYF. The CDR3 region has the DNA TGCGCCAGCAGCCAAGATCCGGGACCGCTTAGGGTGGATACGCAGTATTTT.

The rearrangement links TRBV5-5 to TRBJ2-7; 8 nucleotides align to TRBD1. The V segment lost 4 bases and the J segment 7 bases; nucleotides outside the gene matches: 13. The germline V gene has CDR1 SGHKS and CDR2 YYEKEE (reference sequence). The CDR3 consists of 15 residues. Written as DNA, the CDR3 is TGTGCCAGCAGCCGAGAGGGTCAGGGGGCAAGGGAGCAGTACTTC. Its translation is CASSREGQGAREQYF.

The rearrangement uses TRBV25-1 and TRBJ2-7, with D possibly called TRBD1 or TRBD2 (5 bases each). The germline V gene has CDR1 MGHDK and CDR2 SYGVNS. V was trimmed by 3 bases and J by 2 bases, leaving 11 bases between them. This CDR3 is 14 amino acids long. The CDR3 DNA is TGTGCCAGCAGTGACGGGACGGCACCCTACGAGCAGTACTTC. It encodes CASSDGTAPYEQYF.

This CDR3 reads CASSLVPALNTEAFF. In nucleotides, the CDR3 is TGTGCCAGCAGCTTAGTACCGGCCTTGAACACTGAAGCTTTCTTT. This sequence joins TRBV7-2 and TRBJ1-1, with unresolved D. With 1 base removed from V and 0 bases from J, the gap between germline ends came to 9 bases. CDR3 size: 15 residues. Germline CDR1 and CDR2: SGHTA and FQGNSA.